Sequencing of this TCR beta chain was carried out in a study of blood T cell repertoires in COVID-19. Study context: COVID-19 samples from acute and convalescent phases originated in the United States, Italy and Spain. The cDNA or gDNA used as material had been derived from T cells, B-cell-depleted T cells, or PBMCs.

Original analysis: Estimation of nucleated cell counts relied on the amplification of reference gene primers. Sequenced by immunoSEQ multiplex PCR; TCRdb stores in-frame clones only, minus some. V, J and clone size derive from that table, while D and trimming were established from the DNA sequence. The sample gives more than 100,000 clones, around three quarters of which show up once; approximately 4.2% is in the top ten. This clone was counted between two and nine times. This CDR3 contains 15 residues. The germline V gene encodes CDR1 SGHTA and CDR2 FQGNSA. Trimming removed 2 bases from V and 1 base from J; junction bases left unmatched: 2.

This chain links TRBV7-2 with TRBJ1-3; TRBD1 matches 7 bases. The TCR was taken from a woman older than 75 with acute or convalescent COVID-19. The sequencing sample was made of peripheral blood. The CDR3 here is CASSLMGQSGNTIYF. For the CDR3, the DNA is TGTGCCAGCAGCTTAATGGGACAGTCTGGAAACACCATATATTTT.